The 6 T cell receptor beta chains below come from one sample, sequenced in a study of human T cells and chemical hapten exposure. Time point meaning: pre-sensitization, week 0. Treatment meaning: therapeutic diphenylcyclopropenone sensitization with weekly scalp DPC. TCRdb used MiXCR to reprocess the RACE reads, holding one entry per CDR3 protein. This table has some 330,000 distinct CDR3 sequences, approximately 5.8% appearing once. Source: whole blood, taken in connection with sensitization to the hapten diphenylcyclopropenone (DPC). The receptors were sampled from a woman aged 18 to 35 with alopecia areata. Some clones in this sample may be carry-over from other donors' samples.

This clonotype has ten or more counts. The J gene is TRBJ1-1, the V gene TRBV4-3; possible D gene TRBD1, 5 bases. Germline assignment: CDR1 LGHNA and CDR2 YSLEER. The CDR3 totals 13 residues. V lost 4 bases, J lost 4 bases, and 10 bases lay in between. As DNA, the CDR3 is TGCGCCAGCAGCCGAATCAGGGCCACTGAAGCTTTCTTT. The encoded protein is CASSRIRATEAFF.

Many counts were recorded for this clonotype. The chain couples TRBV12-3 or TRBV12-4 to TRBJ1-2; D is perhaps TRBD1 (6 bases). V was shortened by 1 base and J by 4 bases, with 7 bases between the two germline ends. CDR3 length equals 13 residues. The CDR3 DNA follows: TGTGCCAGCAGTTTAGGCAGGGGCTATGGCTACACCTTC. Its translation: CASSLGRGYGYTF.

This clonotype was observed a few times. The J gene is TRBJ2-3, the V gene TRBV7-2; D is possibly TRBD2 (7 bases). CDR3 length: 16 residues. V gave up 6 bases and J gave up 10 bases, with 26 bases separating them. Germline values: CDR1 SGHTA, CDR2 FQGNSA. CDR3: CASSPGSGGLKESQYF. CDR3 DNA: TGTGCCAGCAGTCCTGGTTCCGGGGGGCTAAAAGAGTCGCAGTATTTT.

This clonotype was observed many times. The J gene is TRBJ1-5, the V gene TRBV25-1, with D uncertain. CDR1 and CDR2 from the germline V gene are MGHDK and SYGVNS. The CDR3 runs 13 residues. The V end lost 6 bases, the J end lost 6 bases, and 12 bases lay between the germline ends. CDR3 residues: CASRRLGSQPQHF. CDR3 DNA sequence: TGTGCCAGCAGGAGGTTAGGGAGTCAGCCCCAGCATTTT.

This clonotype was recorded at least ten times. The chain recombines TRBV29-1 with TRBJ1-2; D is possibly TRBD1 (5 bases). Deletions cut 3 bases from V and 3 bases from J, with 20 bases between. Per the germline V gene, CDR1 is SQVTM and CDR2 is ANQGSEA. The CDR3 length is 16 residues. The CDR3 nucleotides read TGCAGCGTTGAGCGGGGAGAGGGGAAGTTGGACTATGGCTACACCTTC. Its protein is CSVERGEGKLDYGYTF.

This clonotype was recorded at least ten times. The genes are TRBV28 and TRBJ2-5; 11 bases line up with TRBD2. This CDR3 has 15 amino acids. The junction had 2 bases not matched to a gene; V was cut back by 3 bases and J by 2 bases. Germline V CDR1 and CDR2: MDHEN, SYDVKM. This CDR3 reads CASSLIAGGQETQYF. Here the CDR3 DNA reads TGTGCCAGCAGTTTGATAGCGGGAGGGCAAGAGACCCAGTACTTC.